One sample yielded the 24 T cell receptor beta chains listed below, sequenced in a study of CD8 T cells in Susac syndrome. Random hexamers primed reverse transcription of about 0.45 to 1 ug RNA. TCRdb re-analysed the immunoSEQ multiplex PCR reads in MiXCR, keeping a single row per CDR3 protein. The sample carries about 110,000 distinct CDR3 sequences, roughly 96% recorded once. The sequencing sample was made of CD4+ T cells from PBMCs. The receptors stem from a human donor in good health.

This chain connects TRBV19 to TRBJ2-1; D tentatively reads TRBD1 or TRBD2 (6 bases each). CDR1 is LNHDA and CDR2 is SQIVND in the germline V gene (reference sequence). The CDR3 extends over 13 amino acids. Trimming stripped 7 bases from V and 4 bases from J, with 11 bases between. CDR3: CASMWGAYNEQFF. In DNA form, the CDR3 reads TGTGCCAGTATGTGGGGGGCGTACAATGAGCAGTTCTTC.

This CDR3 reads CASSDRGKSEQFF. CDR3 sequence (DNA): TGTGCCAGCTCGGACAGGGGGAAGAGTGAGCAGTTCTTC. The chain links TRBV18 to TRBJ2-1; 10 nucleotides align to TRBD1. The CDR3 loop spans 13 amino acids. The V gene end was trimmed by 6 bases and the J gene end by 9 bases; junction bases not matched to a gene: 5. Germline V gene lookup returns CDR1 KGHSH and CDR2 LQKENI.

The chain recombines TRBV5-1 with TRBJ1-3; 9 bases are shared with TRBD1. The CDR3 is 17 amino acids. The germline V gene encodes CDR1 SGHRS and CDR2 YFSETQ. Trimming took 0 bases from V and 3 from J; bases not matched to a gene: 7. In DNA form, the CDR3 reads TGCGCCAGCAGCTTGGACACTACAGGGGGCGGTGGAAACACCATATATTTT. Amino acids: CASSLDTTGGGGNTIYF.

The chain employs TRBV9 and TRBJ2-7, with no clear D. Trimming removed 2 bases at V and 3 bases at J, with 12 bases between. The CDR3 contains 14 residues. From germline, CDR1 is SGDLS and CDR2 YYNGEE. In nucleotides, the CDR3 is TGTGCCAGCAGCGTGGGGAATCGAGGCTACGAGCAGTACTTC. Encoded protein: CASSVGNRGYEQYF.

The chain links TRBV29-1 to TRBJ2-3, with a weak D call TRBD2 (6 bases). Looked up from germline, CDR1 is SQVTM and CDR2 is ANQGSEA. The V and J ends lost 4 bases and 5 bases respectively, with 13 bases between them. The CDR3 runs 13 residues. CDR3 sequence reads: CSVVTGSRDTQYF. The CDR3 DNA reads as TGCAGCGTTGTTACCGGGAGTAGAGATACGCAGTATTTT.

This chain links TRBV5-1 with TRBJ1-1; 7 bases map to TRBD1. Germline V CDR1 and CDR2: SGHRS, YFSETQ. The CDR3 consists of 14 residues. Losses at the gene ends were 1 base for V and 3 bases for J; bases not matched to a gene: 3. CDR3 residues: CASSLSGGYTEAFF. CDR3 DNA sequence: TGCGCCAGCAGCTTGTCAGGGGGGTACACTGAAGCTTTCTTT.

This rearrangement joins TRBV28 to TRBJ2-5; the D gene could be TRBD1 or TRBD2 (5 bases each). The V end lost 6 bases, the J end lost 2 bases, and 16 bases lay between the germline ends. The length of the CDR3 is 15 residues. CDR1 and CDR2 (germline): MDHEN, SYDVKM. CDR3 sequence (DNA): TGTGCCAGCAGCCCAACGGGGCGGCCTCAAGAGACCCAGTACTTC. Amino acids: CASSPTGRPQETQYF.

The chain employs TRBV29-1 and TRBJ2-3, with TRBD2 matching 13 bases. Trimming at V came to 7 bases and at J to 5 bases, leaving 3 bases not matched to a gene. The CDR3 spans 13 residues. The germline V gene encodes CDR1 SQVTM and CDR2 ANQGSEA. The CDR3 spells CSGLAGGKDTQYF. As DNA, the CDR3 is TGCAGCGGACTAGCGGGGGGCAAAGATACGCAGTATTTT.

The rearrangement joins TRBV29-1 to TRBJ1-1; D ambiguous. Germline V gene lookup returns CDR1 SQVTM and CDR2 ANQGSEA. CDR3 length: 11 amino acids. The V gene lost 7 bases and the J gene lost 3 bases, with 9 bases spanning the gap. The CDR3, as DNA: TGCAGCGGGTTGGGGTACACTGAAGCTTTCTTT. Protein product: CSGLGYTEAFF.

CDR3 nucleotides: TGTGCCACCAGTGAGAGGACAGGCAATCAGCCCCAGCATTTT. Translating gives CATSERTGNQPQHF. V usage is TRBV24-1 and J usage is TRBJ1-5; possible D gene TRBD1, 6 bases. Trimming stripped 4 bases from V and 2 bases from J, with 8 bases between. In germline, CDR1 is KGHDR, CDR2 SFDVKD. CDR3 size: 14 residues.

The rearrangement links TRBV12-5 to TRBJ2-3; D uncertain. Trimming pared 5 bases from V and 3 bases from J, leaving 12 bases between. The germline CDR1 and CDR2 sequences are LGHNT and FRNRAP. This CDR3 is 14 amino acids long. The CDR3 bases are TGTGCTAGTGGTCGCCGGCCAGTTACAGATACGCAGTATTTT. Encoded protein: CASGRRPVTDTQYF.

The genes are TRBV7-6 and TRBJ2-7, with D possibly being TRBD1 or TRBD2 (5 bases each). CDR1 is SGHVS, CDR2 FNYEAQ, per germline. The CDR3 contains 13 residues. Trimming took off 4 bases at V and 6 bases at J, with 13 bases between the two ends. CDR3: CASSSGTVGEQYF. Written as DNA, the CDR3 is TGTGCCAGCAGCTCAGGGACCGTGGGCGAGCAGTACTTC. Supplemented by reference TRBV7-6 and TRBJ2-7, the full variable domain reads GAGVSQSPRYKVTKRGQDVALRCDPISGHVSLYWYRQALGQGPEFLTYFNYEAQQDKSGLPNDRFSAERPEGSISTLTIQRTEQRDSAMYRCASSSGTVGEQYFGPGTRLTVT.

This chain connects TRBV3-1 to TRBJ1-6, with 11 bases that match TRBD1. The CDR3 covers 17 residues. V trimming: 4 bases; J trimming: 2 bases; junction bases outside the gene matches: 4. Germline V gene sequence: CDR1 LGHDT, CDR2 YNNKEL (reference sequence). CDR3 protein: CASSPGQGAPYNSPLHF. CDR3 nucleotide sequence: TGTGCCAGCAGCCCTGGACAGGGGGCACCCTATAATTCACCCCTCCACTTT.

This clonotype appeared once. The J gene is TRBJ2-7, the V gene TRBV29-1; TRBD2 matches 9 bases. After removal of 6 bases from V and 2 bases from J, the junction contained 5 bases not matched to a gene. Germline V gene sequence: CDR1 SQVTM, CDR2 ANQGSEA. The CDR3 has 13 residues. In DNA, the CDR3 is TGCAGCGTCATACTAGCGGGCGCCTACGAGCAGTACTTC. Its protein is CSVILAGAYEQYF.

CDR3 protein: CASSVTREQFF. CDR3 nucleotides: TGTGCCAGCAGCGTAACTCGGGAGCAGTTCTTC. V usage is TRBV28 and J usage is TRBJ2-1; unclear D gene. Trimming took 6 bases from V and 10 from J, leaving 10 bases between them. In germline, CDR1 is MDHEN, CDR2 SYDVKM. This CDR3 is 11 amino acids long.

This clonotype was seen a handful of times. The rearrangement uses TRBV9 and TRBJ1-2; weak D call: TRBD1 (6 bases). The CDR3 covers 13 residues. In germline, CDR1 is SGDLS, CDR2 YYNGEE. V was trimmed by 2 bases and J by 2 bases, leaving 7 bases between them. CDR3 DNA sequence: TGTGCCAGCAGCGTCGACAGGAACTATGGCTACACCTTC. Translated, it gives CASSVDRNYGYTF.

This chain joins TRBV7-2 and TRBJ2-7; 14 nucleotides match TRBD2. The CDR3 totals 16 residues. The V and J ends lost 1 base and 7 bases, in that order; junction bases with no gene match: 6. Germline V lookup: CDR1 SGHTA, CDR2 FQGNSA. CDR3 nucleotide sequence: TGTGCCAGCAGCTTAGAGACTAGCGGGGGGGCATGGGAGCAGTACTTC. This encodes CASSLETSGGAWEQYF. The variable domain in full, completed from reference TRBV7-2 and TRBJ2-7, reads GAGVSQSPSNKVTEKGKDVELRCDPISGHTALYWYRQSLGQGLEFLIYFQGNSAPDKSGLPSDRFSAERTGGSVSTLTIQRTQQEDSAVYLCASSLETSGGAWEQYFGPGTRLTVT.

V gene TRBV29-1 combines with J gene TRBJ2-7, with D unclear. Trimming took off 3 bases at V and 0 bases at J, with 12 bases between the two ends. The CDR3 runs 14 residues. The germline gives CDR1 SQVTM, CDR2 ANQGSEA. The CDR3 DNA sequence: TGCAGCGTTGAGGTGTTCGGATCCTCCTACGAGCAGTACTTC. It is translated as CSVEVFGSSYEQYF.

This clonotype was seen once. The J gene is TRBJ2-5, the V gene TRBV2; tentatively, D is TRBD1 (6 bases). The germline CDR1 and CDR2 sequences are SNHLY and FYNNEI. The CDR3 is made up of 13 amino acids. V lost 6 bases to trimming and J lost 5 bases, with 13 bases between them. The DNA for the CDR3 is TGTGCCAGCAGAAACCAGGGGATTGAGACCCAGTACTTC. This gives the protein CASRNQGIETQYF.

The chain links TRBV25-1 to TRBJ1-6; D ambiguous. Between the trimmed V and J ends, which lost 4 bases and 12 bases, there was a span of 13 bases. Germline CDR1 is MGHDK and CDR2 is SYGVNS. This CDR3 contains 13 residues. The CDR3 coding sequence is TGTGCCAGCAGTGGACCGGGGTTCTTACCCCTCCACTTT. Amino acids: CASSGPGFLPLHF.

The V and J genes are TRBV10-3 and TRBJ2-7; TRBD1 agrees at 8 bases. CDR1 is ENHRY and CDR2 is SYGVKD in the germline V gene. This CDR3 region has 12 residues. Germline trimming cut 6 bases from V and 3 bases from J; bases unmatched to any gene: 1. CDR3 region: CAIRGTGYEQYF. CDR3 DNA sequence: TGTGCCATCAGAGGGACAGGCTACGAGCAGTACTTC.

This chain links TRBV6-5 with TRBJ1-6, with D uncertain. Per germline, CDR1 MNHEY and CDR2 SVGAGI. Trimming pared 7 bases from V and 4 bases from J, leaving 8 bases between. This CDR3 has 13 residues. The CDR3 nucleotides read TGTGCCAGCACTCCACGGTATAATTCACCCCTCCACTTT. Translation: CASTPRYNSPLHF.

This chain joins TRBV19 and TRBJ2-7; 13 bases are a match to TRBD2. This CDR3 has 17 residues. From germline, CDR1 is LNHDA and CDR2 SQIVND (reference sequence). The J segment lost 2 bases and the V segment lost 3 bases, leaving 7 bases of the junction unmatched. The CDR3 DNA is TGTGCCAGTAGTATCCCCCCAGGGACTAGCGGGGCCTACGAGCAGTACTTC. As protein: CASSIPPGTSGAYEQYF. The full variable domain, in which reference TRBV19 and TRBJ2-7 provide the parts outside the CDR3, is DGGITQSPKYLFRKEGQNVTLSCEQNLNHDAMYWYRQDPGQGLRLIYYSQIVNDFQKGDIAEGYSVSREKKESFPLTVTSAQKNPTAFYLCASSIPPGTSGAYEQYFGPGTRLTVT.

Here the CDR3 reads CASSYPRQREKETQYF. As DNA, the CDR3 is TGTGCCAGCAGTTACCCTCGGCAGCGGGAGAAAGAGACCCAGTACTTC. The rearrangement links TRBV6-2 or TRBV6-3 to TRBJ2-5; 8 positions match TRBD2. Germline V gene lookup returns CDR1 MNHEY and CDR2 SVGEGT. This CDR3 is 16 amino acids long. V lost 2 bases, J lost 3 bases, and 8 bases stayed unmatched.